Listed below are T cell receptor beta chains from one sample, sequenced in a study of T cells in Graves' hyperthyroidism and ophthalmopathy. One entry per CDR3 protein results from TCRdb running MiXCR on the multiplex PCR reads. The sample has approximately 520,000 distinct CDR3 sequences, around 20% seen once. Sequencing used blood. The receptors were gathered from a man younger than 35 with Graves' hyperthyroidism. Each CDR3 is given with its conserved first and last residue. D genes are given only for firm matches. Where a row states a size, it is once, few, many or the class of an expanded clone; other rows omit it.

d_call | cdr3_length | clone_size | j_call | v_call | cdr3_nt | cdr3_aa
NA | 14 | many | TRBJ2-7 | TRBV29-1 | TGCAGCGTTGAAGTGGGGGGAAGCTCCTACGAGCAGTACTTC | CSVEVGGSSYEQYF
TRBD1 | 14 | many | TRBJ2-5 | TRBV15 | TGTGCCACCAGCGAACAGGGGTCCCAAGAGACCCAGTACTTC | CATSEQGSQETQYF
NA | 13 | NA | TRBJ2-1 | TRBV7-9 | TGTGCCAGCAGGGGGACCGAAGCCAATGAGCAGTTCTTC | CASRGTEANEQFF
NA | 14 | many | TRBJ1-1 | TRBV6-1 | TGTGCCAGCAGTGAACAGGAGTTATACACTGAAGCTTTCTTT | CASSEQELYTEAFF
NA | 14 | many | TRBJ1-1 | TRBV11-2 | TGTGCCAGCAGCTTGTGGATCATCGGGACTGAAGCTTTCTTT | CASSLWIIGTEAFF
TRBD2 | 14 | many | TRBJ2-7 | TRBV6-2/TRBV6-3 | TGTGCCAGCAGTTACCCAGGACTAGCCTACGAGCAGTACTTC | CASSYPGLAYEQYF
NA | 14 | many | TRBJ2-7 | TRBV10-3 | TGTGCCATCAGTGAGGACAACCTAGGAGGGGGGCAGTACTTC | CAISEDNLGGGQYF
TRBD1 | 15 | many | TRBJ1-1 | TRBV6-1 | TGTGCCAGCAGTGAACCGACAGGGGGTGGTACTGAAGCTTTCTTT | CASSEPTGGGTEAFF
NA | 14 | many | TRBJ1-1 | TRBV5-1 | TGCGCCAGCAGCTTACAGGGCATTGACACTGAAGCTTTCTTT | CASSLQGIDTEAFF
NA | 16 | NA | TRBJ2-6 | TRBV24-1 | TGTGCCACCAGTGATCCGTCAGGGACTGGGGCCAACGTCCTGACTTTC | CATSDPSGTGANVLTF
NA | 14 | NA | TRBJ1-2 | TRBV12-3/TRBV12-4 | TGTGCCAGCACCAGGCAGGGGAGACCCTATGGCTACACCTTC | CASTRQGRPYGYTF
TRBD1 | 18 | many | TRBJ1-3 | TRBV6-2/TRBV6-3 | TGTGCCAGCAGTGTACTTCGCGCCGGGACAGGAGCGGTGGACACCATATATTTT | CASSVLRAGTGAVDTIYF
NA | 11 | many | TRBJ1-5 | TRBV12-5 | TGTGCTAGTGGTTTGAATCAGCCCCAGCATTTT | CASGLNQPQHF
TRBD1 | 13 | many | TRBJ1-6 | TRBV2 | TGTGCCTGCCGGGACAGACACTATTCACCCCTCCACTTT | CACRDRHYSPLHF
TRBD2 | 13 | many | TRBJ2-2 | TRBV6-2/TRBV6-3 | TGTGCCAGCAGTTGGGAGGGCACCGGGGAGCTGTTTTTT | CASSWEGTGELFF
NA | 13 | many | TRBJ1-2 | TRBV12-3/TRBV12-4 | TGTGCCAGCAGTCGAGGGCAATCCGGCGGCTACACCTTC | CASSRGQSGGYTF
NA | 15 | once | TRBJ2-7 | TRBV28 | TGTGCCAGCAATACTATTGGGGAGAACTCCTACGAGCAGTACTTC | CASNTIGENSYEQYF
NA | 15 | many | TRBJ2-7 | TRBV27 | TGTGCCAGCAGTGCCCACCCCCTAGGGGGGCTCGAGCAGTACTTC | CASSAHPLGGLEQYF
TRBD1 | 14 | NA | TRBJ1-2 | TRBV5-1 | TGCGCCAGCAGCCCCGGGACAGGACGCGATGGCTACACCTTC | CASSPGTGRDGYTF
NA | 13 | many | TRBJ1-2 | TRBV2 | TGTGCCAGCAGCCCAGCAGCGGGCTATGGCTACACCTTC | CASSPAAGYGYTF
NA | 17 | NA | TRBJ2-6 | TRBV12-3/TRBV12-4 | NA | CASSSSTGAAGANVLTF
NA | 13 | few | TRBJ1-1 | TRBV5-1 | TGCGCCAGCAGCTTGATGGGGACCCCTGAAGCTTTCTTT | CASSLMGTPEAFF
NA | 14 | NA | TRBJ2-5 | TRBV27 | TGTGCCAGCAGTTCCACCGACAGTCAAGAGACCCAGTACTTC | CASSSTDSQETQYF